Each of the 20 T cell receptor beta chains below was sequenced from the same sample in a study of tumor-infiltrating lymphocytes in oesophageal squamous cell carcinoma (dated by TCRdb to about 2016). The method behind the library was PCR. Sequencing took place on an Illumina HiSeq 2000. The public reads were reprocessed in TCRdb via fastp at Q25 and MiXCR, keeping in-frame beta chains. Identical CDR3 protein sequences are pooled into one entry, listed with their most common genes and DNA. This sample lists about 14,000 distinct CDR3 sequences; over 45% were detected once. Less than 15% of the sample belongs to the ten largest clones. Sequenced material: blood. The receptors come from a male donor with esophageal squamous cell carcinoma.

To note about this clonotype: The conserved final phenylalanine or tryptophan is absent from the CDR3, which likely points to a read error. The DNA is omitted, as the CDR3 cannot be located on it reliably, and the CDR3 follows TCRdb's listing. The chain is built from TRBV11-2 and TRBJ2-3; the table assigns TRBD2, which was not confirmed against the DNA. The germline gives CDR1 SGHAT, CDR2 FQNNGV. With termini counted, the CDR3 has 14 amino acids. This CDR3 reads CASSSAGNEQFFGP.

On this clonotype itself: Mismatch with germline at one junction end may stem from a read error. The chain uses TRBV5-1 and TRBJ1-5; D is uncertain. The CDR3 covers 13 residues. The germline CDR1 and CDR2 sequences are SGHRS and YFSETQ. CDR3: CASRLDNNQPQHF. In nucleotides, the CDR3 is TGCGCCAGCAGGTTGGATAACAATCAGCCCCAGCATTTT.

Remarks on this clonotype: Sequence at one end of the junction differs from germline and may be a read error. This sequence joins TRBV6-1 and TRBJ2-5; TRBD1 aligns across 7 bases. This CDR3 has 12 residues. Germline V gives CDR1 MNHNS, CDR2 SASEGT. The CDR3 loop is CASSYRGETQCF. The DNA for the CDR3 is TGTGCCAGCAGTTACAGGGGTGAGACCCAGTGCTTC.

The chain has TRBV7-2 and TRBJ2-3; TRBD2 matches at 7 bases. The end of the DNA fits TRBJ2-2 better, so the J call may be wrong. Per germline, CDR1 SGHTA and CDR2 FQGNSA. The CDR3 totals 14 residues. CDR3 residues: CASSLKGRAGELFF. In DNA, the CDR3 is TGTGCCAGCAGCTTAAAGGGGAGGGCCGGGGAGCTGTTTTTT.

As DNA, the CDR3 is TGTGCCAGCAGCTCCCCGGACAGGGAAGAGCAGTTCTTC. It codes for CASSSPDREEQFF. V usage is TRBV7-3 and J usage is TRBJ2-1; TRBD1 agrees at 8 bases. CDR1 and CDR2 (germline): SGHTA, FQGTGA. CDR3 length: 13 residues. V shed 4 bases, J shed 10 bases, and the junction held 6 bases outside the gene matches.

This clonotype was counted only a few times. The chain joins TRBV6-2 or TRBV6-3 to TRBJ1-3; D is perhaps TRBD1 (5 bases). CDR1 and CDR2 from the germline V gene are MNHEY and SVGEGT. V was clipped by 4 bases and J by 0 bases, with 10 bases between them. The CDR3 runs to 15 residues. The CDR3 loop reads CASSSRQISGNTIYF. CDR3 DNA: TGTGCCAGCAGTTCCCGACAGATCTCTGGAAACACCATATATTTT.

This clonotype was picked up a small number of times. This sequence joins TRBV7-6 and TRBJ2-1, with 10 bases matching TRBD1. Unmatched junction bases numbered 10, after V lost 4 bases and J lost 1 base. This CDR3 is 18 amino acids long. Looked up from germline, CDR1 is SGHVS and CDR2 is FNYEAQ. This CDR3 is CASSSRPDRGQSYNEQFF. The CDR3 nucleotides read TGTGCCAGCAGCTCCAGGCCCGACAGGGGGCAGTCCTACAATGAGCAGTTCTTC.

Concerning this clonotype: Here the CDR3 omits its conserved ending phenylalanine or tryptophan, so a read error is the likely source. No DNA is shown, since the ends of the CDR3 on it are uncertain; the CDR3 is the one TCRdb lists. The chain joins TRBV6-1 to TRBJ2-1; the D call TRBD1 from the table was never checked on the DNA. The germline V gene has CDR1 MNHNS and CDR2 SASEGT. The CDR3 length equals 14 residues, ends included. The CDR3: CASSEWGTTQYFGA.

This clonotype is labeled as medium-sized. A read error is possible here, since a much larger clone lies one base away. The genes are TRBV7-8 and TRBJ2-7; TRBD2 might be the D (6 bases). Per the germline V gene, CDR1 is SGHVS and CDR2 is FQNEAQ. The germline V and J ends were trimmed by 7 bases and 7 bases, with 23 bases remaining between them. The CDR3 is made up of 15 amino acids. This chain's CDR3 is CASTTTGESVNEQYF. The CDR3 DNA reads as TGTGCCAGCACCACGACGGGGGAAAGTGTCAATGAGCAGTACTTC.

This clonotype was seen once. The rearrangement links TRBV7-4 to TRBJ2-1; D is unresolved. Germline V gene data show CDR1 as SGHVT and CDR2 as SQSDAQ. The CDR3 sequence is 12 residues long. The V gene lost 3 bases and the J gene lost 7 bases, with 7 bases spanning the gap. The DNA for the CDR3 is TGTGCCAGCAGCTTTTTGGGGAATGAGCAGTTCTTC. It is translated as CASSFLGNEQFF. The whole variable domain, filled in from reference TRBV7-4 and TRBJ2-1, reads GAGVSQSPRYKVAKRGRDVALRCDSISGHVTLYWYRQTLGQGSEVLTYSQSDAQRDKSGRPSGRFSAERPERSVSTLKIQRTEQGDSAVYLCASSFLGNEQFFGPGTRLTVL.

This chain links TRBV7-3 with TRBJ2-1; 8 nucleotides line up with TRBD1. The end of the DNA fits TRBJ2-7 better, so the J call may be wrong. Germline loops: CDR1 SGHTA, CDR2 FQGTGA. This CDR3 region has 15 residues. The CDR3 here is CASSLTGDRLYEQYF. Here the CDR3 DNA reads TGTGCCAGCAGCTTAACCGGGGACAGGCTCTACGAGCAGTACTTC.

The chain has TRBV11-2 and TRBJ2-1, with no clear D. The J call may be wrong; the DNA end is better matched by TRBJ2-7. The CDR3 has 13 amino acids. CDR1 and CDR2 from the germline V gene are SGHAT and FQNNGV. In DNA, the CDR3 is TGTGCCAGCAACCCGCGGTTAGGCTACGAGCAGTACTTC. It specifies CASNPRLGYEQYF.

The table lists this clonotype with many counts. The chain carries TRBV4-2 and TRBJ1-1, with D unclear. V gave up 1 base and J gave up 1 base, with 13 bases separating them. Germline V CDR1 and CDR2: LGHNA, YNFKEQ. The CDR3 contains 16 residues. The CDR3 spells CASSQADRTENTEAFF. As DNA, the CDR3 is TGTGCCAGCAGCCAAGCCGACCGGACGGAGAACACTGAAGCTTTCTTT.

The rearrangement joins TRBV7-4 to TRBJ1-2, with 10 bases fitting TRBD1. The V gene end was trimmed by 5 bases and the J gene end by 6 bases; junction bases not matched to a gene: 15. The V gene's germline CDR1 is SGHVT and CDR2 SQSDAQ. The CDR3 runs 17 residues. Here the CDR3 DNA reads TGTGCCAGCAGCCCATCCCTCGGGGACAGGGGAACGGATGGCTACACCTTC. This sequence encodes CASSPSLGDRGTDGYTF.

The gene calls are TRBV7-8 and TRBJ2-5; 8 positions agree with TRBD1. The DNA end is a closer match to TRBJ2-1, so the J assignment may be wrong. This CDR3 spans 15 amino acids. CDR1 and CDR2 from the germline V gene are SGHVS and FQNEAQ. The CDR3 nucleotides are TGTGCCAGTCATGAATCAGGGGGCGCCTACAATGAGCAGTTCTTC. Its protein product is CASHESGGAYNEQFF.

This clonotype is deemed medium-sized (0.01 to 0.1%). V usage is TRBV7-8 and J usage is TRBJ2-7; 8 bases line up with TRBD1. V lost 6 bases and J lost 7; bases outside the gene matches: 8. CDR3 length: 13 amino acids. The germline gives CDR1 SGHVS, CDR2 FQNEAQ. In nucleotides, the CDR3 is TGTGCCAGCAGAGCAACAGGGGGGCGAGAGCAGTACTTC. It yields the protein CASRATGGREQYF. The complete variable domain, with remaining parts taken from reference TRBV7-8 and TRBJ2-7, reads GAGVSQSPRYKVAKRGQDVALRCDPISGHVSLFWYQQALGQGPEFLTYFQNEAQLDKSGLPSDRFFAERPEGSVSTLKIQRTQQEDSAVYLCASRATGGREQYFGPGTRLTVT.

The chain employs TRBV10-2 and TRBJ1-1; D gene unclear. Germline V lookup: CDR1 WSHSY, CDR2 SAAADI. The CDR3 is 14 amino acids. Between the trimmed V and J ends, which lost 6 bases and 0 bases, there was a span of 11 bases. Here the CDR3 reads CASRAQLMNTEAFF. The CDR3 DNA reads as TGCGCCAGCAGGGCACAGCTTATGAACACTGAAGCTTTCTTT.

There are many counts of this clonotype. J is TRBJ2-2 and V is TRBV9; possible D gene TRBD1, 5 bases. From germline, CDR1 is SGDLS and CDR2 YYNGEE. Trimming took off 2 bases at V and 5 bases at J, with 7 bases between the two ends. The CDR3 covers 13 residues. The chain's CDR3 is CASSVQGTGELFF. DNA of the CDR3: TGTGCCAGCAGCGTCCAGGGAACCGGGGAGCTGTTTTTT.

Concerning this clonotype itself: It is likely a read error, because the conserved phenylalanine at the end of the CDR3 is missing. The limits of the CDR3 on the DNA are not certain, so only TCRdb's listed CDR3 is given. The chain joins TRBV7-9 to TRBJ2-7. In germline, CDR1 is SEHNR, CDR2 FQNEAQ (reference sequence). The CDR3 spans 16 amino acids, including both terminal residues. CDR3: CASSLDSYLYGYTFGS.

V gene TRBV7-6 combines with J gene TRBJ1-4; weak D call: TRBD1 (5 bases). This CDR3 region has 16 residues. Germline V gene lookup returns CDR1 SGHVS and CDR2 FNYEAQ. The V gene lost 5 bases and the J gene lost 2 bases, with 15 bases spanning the gap. CDR3 in DNA: TGTGCCAGCAGCAAATCAGGGTCGTATACTAATGAAAAACTGTTTTTT. Residues: CASSKSGSYTNEKLFF.